This TCR beta chain stems from a study of blood T cell repertoires in COVID-19. Study-wide background: Samples representing acute and convalescent COVID-19 were sourced from the United States, Italy and Spain.

In the source study's methods: Reference gene primer amplification in the assay estimated nucleated cell counts. Data came from immunoSEQ multiplex PCR; TCRdb stores just in-frame clones and leaves some out. V, J and clone size reflect that table, while D and trimming were determined from the DNA. The table has under 150,000 clones, less than 90% seen once. The ends lost 2 bases at V and 3 bases at J; junction bases unmatched: 8. This CDR3 spans 15 amino acids. Germline-derived CDR1 and CDR2 are GTSNPN and SVGIG (reference sequence). Cohort allocation depended upon clinical history that participants reported. Cohort 3 donors counted as recovered after two negative PCRs, clearance, or resolved symptoms.

Sequencing input: PBMCs or T cells enriched from blood (not recorded which). The chain has TRBV30 and TRBJ2-7; 9 nucleotides agree with TRBD1. This receptor was obtained from a woman aged 50 to 60 who had recovered from COVID-19. The CDR3 is CAWSSSGTGRYEQYF. The CDR3 region has the DNA TGTGCCTGGAGTTCTTCGGGGACAGGGCGCTACGAGCAGTACTTC.